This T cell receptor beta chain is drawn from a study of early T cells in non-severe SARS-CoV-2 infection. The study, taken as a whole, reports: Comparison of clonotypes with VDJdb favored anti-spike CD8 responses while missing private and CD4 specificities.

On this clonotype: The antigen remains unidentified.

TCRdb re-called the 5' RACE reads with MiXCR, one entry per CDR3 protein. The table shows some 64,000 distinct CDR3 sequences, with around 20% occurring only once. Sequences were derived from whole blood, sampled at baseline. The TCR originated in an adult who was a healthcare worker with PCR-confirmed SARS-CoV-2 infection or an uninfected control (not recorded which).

CDR3 in amino acids: CASSFGAPNTEAFF. CDR3 coding DNA: TGTGCCAGCAGTTTCGGGGCCCCGAACACTGAAGCTTTCTTT. V gene TRBV12-3 or TRBV12-4 combines with J gene TRBJ1-1, with a possible D match to TRBD1 (5 bases). Trimming removed 3 bases from V and 1 base from J, with 9 bases in between. CDR3 length: 14 amino acids.